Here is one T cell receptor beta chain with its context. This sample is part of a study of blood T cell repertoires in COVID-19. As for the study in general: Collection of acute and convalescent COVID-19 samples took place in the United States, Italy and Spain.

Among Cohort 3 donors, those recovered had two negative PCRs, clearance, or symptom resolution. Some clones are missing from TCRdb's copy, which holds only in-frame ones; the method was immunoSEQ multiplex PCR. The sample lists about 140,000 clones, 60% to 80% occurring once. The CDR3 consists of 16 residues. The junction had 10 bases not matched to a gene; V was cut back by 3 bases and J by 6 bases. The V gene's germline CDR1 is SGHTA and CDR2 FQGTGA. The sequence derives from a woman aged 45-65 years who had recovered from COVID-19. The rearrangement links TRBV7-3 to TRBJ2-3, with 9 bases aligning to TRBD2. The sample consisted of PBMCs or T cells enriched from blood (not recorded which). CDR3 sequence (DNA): TGTGCCAGCAGCTTCGGTGGCGGGAGGGGATCCGATACGCAGTATTTT. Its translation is CASSFGGGRGSDTQYF.